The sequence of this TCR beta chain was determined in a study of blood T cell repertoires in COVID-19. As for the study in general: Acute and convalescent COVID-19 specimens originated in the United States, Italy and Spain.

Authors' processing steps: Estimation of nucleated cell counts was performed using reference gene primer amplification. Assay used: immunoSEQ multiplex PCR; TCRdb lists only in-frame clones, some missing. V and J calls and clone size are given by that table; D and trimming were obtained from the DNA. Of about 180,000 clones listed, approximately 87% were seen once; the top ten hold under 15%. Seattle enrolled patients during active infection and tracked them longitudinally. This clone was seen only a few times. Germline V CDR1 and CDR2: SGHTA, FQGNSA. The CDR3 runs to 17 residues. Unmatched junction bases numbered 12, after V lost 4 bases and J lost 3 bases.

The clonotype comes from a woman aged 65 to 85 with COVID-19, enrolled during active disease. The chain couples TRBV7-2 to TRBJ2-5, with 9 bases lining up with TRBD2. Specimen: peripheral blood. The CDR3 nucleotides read TGTGCCAGCAGCTACCCTCCGGGCGGGAGGGGAAAAGAGACCCAGTACTTC. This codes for CASSYPPGGRGKETQYF.